This record looks at one T cell receptor beta chain sequence and its context. Distinct nucleotide sequences in the sample also encode this CDR3. The sample originates from a study of blood T cell repertoires in COVID-19. This CDR3 region has 15 residues. CDR1 SNHLY and CDR2 FYNNEI come from the germline V gene. V gave up 4 bases and J gave up 2 bases, with 12 bases separating them. Source study methods: Cell counts per sample came from amplifying reference gene primers. Repertoires were generated with immunoSEQ multiplex PCR, while TCRdb's copy carries only in-frame clones and drops some. V and J calls and clone size are as listed in that table; D and trimming were resolved from the DNA. The table has about 240,000 clones, around 83% seen once; the top ten hold over 10%.

The chain combines TRBV2 with TRBJ1-5, with D possibly TRBD1 on 6 matching bases. This receptor was obtained from a woman aged 55-75 years with active or convalescent COVID-19. The specimen was peripheral blood. DNA of the CDR3: TGTGCCAGCAGTGTTCAGGGGCTGGGCAATCAGCCCCAGCATTTT. It yields the protein CASSVQGLGNQPQHF.